Following are 15 T cell receptor beta chains from one sample sequenced in a study of shared clonotypes between healthy human individuals. Clones were sequenced by immunoSEQ multiplex PCR, and TCRdb holds only the in-frame ones, with some missing. Of some 1.5 million clones in the sample, roughly 97% are singletons; the top ten hold approximately 1%. Material: naive CD4+ T cells sorted from blood. Described subset: CD45RA+ positively selected. The receptors derive from a man younger than 45 in good health.

The chain recombines TRBV28 with TRBJ2-4, with unresolved D. The CDR3 has 12 residues. The germline V gene encodes CDR1 MDHEN and CDR2 SYDVKM. V shed 3 bases and J shed 9 bases, with 9 bases lying between them. The DNA of the CDR3 is TGTGCCAGCAGTTTCAACAGAGTCATTCAGTACTTC. It codes for CASSFNRVIQYF.

Notes on this clone: This CDR3 is also generated by other DNA sequences in the sample. The V and J genes are TRBV18 and TRBJ2-6; no firm D call. The ends were cut back, 6 bases at V and 0 bases at J, with 3 bases in the middle. The CDR3 has 13 amino acids. Germline lookup yields CDR1 KGHSH and CDR2 LQKENI. The CDR3 sequence is CASSVSGANVLTF. CDR3 DNA: TGTGCCAGCTCGGTCTCTGGGGCCAACGTCCTGACTTTC.

V is TRBV5-1 and J is TRBJ2-7, with D tentatively TRBD1 (6 bases). Germline-derived CDR1 and CDR2 are SGHRS and YFSETQ. V was clipped by 4 bases and J by 5 bases, with 10 bases between them. This CDR3 is built from 12 residues. CDR3 coding DNA: TGCGCCAGCAGCACAGGGACGAACGAGCAGTACTTC. Protein: CASSTGTNEQYF.

The rearrangement uses TRBV5-1 and TRBJ2-3, with 14 bases matching TRBD2. Trimming removed 0 bases from V and 4 bases from J; junction bases left unmatched: 4. Germline V gives CDR1 SGHRS, CDR2 YFSETQ. This CDR3 comprises 17 residues. The CDR3 protein is CASSLGRTSGRSDTQYF. In DNA, the CDR3 is TGCGCCAGCAGCTTGGGTCGGACTAGCGGGAGGTCAGATACGCAGTATTTT.

The table lists this clone with a count of one. The chain employs TRBV7-9 and TRBJ2-3; either TRBD1 or TRBD2 may supply D (5 bases each). The CDR3 is made up of 15 amino acids. From germline, CDR1 is SEHNR and CDR2 FQNEAQ (reference sequence). V lost 4 bases and J lost 0, with 11 bases in between. The CDR3 protein is CASSWGRLSTDTQYF. CDR3 in DNA: TGTGCCAGCAGCTGGGGACGGCTAAGCACAGATACGCAGTATTTT.

The chain carries TRBV13 and TRBJ2-2; unclear D gene. V lost 3 bases, J lost 6 bases, and 14 bases lay in between. Germline V lookup: CDR1 PRHDT, CDR2 FYEKMQ (reference sequence). The CDR3 consists of 15 residues. CDR3 in DNA: TGTGCCAGCAGCTTGTCCAGCGTCGAGTCCGGGGAGCTGTTTTTT. It translates to CASSLSSVESGELFF.

The chain joins TRBV6-5 to TRBJ1-2; D is ambiguous. This CDR3 comprises 14 residues. Per the germline V gene, CDR1 is MNHEY and CDR2 is SVGAGI. V lost 2 bases to trimming and J lost 5 bases, with 12 bases between them. CDR3 DNA sequence: TGTGCCAGCAGTTACCTAGGTTTAGTGTATGGCTACACCTTC. Translation gives CASSYLGLVYGYTF.

The chain joins TRBV28 to TRBJ1-5; maybe TRBD1 (5 bases). The CDR3 length is 12 residues. Germline values: CDR1 MDHEN, CDR2 SYDVKM. The ends were cut back, 6 bases at V and 10 bases at J, with 13 bases in the middle. CDR3 amino acids: CASSPVGQPQHF. For the CDR3, the DNA is TGTGCCAGCAGCCCTGTCGGACAACCCCAGCATTTT.

This clone appeared once. The chain combines TRBV5-6 with TRBJ2-7; D uncertain. V was clipped by 0 bases and J by 1 base, with 8 bases between them. Germline CDR1 is SGHDT and CDR2 is YYEEEE. The CDR3 extends over 14 amino acids. The CDR3 sequence: CASSLGFQSYEQYF. The CDR3 bases are TGTGCCAGCAGCTTGGGGTTTCAGTCCTACGAGCAGTACTTC.

The chain is built from TRBV6-1 and TRBJ1-5, with a weak D call TRBD1 (6 bases). Trimming stripped 4 bases from V and 16 bases from J, with 20 bases between. This CDR3 comprises 13 residues. Germline values: CDR1 MNHNS, CDR2 SASEGT. The CDR3 sequence: CASSVDLNWDIHF. The DNA for the CDR3 is TGTGCCAGCAGTGTGGATTTAAATTGGGACATCCATTTT.

This rearrangement joins TRBV6-5 to TRBJ1-3; D remains ambiguous. This CDR3 contains 15 residues. The germline V and J ends were trimmed by 0 bases and 6 bases, with 12 bases remaining between them. In germline, CDR1 is MNHEY, CDR2 SVGAGI. For the CDR3, the DNA is TGTGCCAGCAGTTACTCGATTTTTGCAGAAAACACCATATATTTT. Translation: CASSYSIFAENTIYF.

This chain connects TRBV5-1 to TRBJ2-7; D gene uncertain. Trimming took off 3 bases at V and 5 bases at J, with 9 bases between the two ends. Germline CDR1 reads SGHRS; CDR2 reads YFSETQ. The CDR3 has 12 residues. The CDR3 here is CASSSQAHEQYF. The CDR3 bases are TGCGCCAGCAGCTCGCAGGCGCACGAGCAGTACTTC.

This clone was recorded only once. The sample carries other DNA sequences with the same CDR3. This chain links TRBV28 with TRBJ2-7; D gene ambiguous. The CDR3 totals 11 residues. The germline CDR1 and CDR2 sequences are MDHEN and SYDVKM. V lost 6 bases to trimming and J lost 4 bases, with 7 bases between them. The CDR3 DNA sequence: TGTGCCAGCAGCACCATTTACGAGCAGTACTTC. Encoded protein: CASSTIYEQYF. Variable domain in full (rest from reference TRBV28 and TRBJ2-7): DVKVTQSSRYLVKRTGEKVFLECVQDMDHENMFWYRQDPGLGLRLIYFSYDVKMKEKGDIPEGYSVSREKKERFSLILESASTNQTSMYLCASSTIYEQYFGPGTRLTVT.

The rearrangement uses TRBV5-5 and TRBJ2-5; D perhaps matches TRBD2 (5 bases). Between the trimmed V and J ends, which lost 4 bases and 7 bases, there was a span of 20 bases. Germline V gene sequence: CDR1 SGHKS, CDR2 YYEKEE (reference sequence). The CDR3 loop spans 15 amino acids. The CDR3 is CASSIALDFSGTQYF. The CDR3 DNA is TGTGCCAGCAGCATTGCGCTGGACTTTTCAGGGACCCAGTACTTC. Based on the CDR3 plus reference TRBV5-5 and TRBJ2-5, the full variable domain is DAGVTQSPTHLIKTRGQQVTLRCSPISGHKSVSWYQQVLGQGPQFIFQYYEKEERGRGNFPDRFSARQFPNYSSELNVNALLLGDSALYLCASSIALDFSGTQYFGPGTRLLVL.

This chain uses TRBV6-1 with TRBJ1-1, with 8 bases matching TRBD1. V shed 5 bases and J 2 bases; nucleotides not matched to a gene: 7. CDR3 size: 15 residues. Germline loops: CDR1 MNHNS, CDR2 SASEGT. The CDR3 is CASSSRDRGNTEAFF. DNA of the CDR3: TGTGCCAGCAGTTCCCGAGACAGGGGAAACACTGAAGCTTTCTTT.